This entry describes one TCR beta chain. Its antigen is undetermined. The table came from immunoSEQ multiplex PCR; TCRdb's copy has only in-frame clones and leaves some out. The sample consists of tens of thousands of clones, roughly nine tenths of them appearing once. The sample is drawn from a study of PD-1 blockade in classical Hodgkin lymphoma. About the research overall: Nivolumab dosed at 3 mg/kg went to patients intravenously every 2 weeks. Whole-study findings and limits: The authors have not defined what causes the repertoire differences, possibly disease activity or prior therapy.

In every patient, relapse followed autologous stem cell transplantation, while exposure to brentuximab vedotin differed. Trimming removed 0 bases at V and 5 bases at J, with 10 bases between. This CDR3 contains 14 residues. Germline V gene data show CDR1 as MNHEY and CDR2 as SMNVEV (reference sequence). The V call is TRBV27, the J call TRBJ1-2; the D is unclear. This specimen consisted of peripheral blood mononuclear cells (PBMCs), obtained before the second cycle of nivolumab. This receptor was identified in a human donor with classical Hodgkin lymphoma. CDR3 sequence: CASSLSRGGYGYTF. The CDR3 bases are TGTGCCAGCAGTTTATCCCGCGGCGGGTATGGCTACACCTTC.